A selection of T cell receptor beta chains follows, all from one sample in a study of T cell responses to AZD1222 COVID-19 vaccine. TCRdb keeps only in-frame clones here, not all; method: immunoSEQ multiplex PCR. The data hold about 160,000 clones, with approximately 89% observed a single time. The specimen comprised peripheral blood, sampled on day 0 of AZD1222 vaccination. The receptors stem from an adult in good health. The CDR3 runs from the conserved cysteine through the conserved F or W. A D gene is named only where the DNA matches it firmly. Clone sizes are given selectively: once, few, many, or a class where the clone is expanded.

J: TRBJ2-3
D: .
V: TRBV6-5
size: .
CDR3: CASSYDGTQRDTQYF
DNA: TGTGCCAGCAGTTACGACGGGACACAGCGAGATACGCAGTATTTT

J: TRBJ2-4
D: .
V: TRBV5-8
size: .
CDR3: CASSLQGYAKNIQYF
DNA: TGTGCCAGCAGCTTGCAGGGGTACGCCAAAAACATTCAGTACTTC

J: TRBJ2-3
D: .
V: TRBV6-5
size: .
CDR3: CASRRATDTQYF
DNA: TGTGCCAGCAGAAGGGCGACAGATACGCAGTATTTT

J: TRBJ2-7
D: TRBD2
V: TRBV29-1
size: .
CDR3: CSVVLAGGPYEQYF
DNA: TGCAGCGTTGTACTAGCGGGAGGGCCCTACGAGCAGTACTTC

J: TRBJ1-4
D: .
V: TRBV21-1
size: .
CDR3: CASSKEKKALGYF
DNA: TGTGCCAGCAGCAAAGAGAAAAAAGCTTTAGGGTATTTT

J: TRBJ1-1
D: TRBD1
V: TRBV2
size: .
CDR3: CASSLQGRDTEAFF
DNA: TGTGCCAGCAGTCTACAGGGGAGGGACACTGAAGCTTTCTTT

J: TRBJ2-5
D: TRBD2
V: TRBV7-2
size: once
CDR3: CASSFRLAGGYQETQYF
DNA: TGTGCCAGCAGTTTTCGACTAGCGGGAGGGTACCAAGAGACCCAGTACTTC

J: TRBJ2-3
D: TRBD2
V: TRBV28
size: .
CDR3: CASSSGGLAGYLSADTQYF
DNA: TGTGCCAGCAGTTCGGGGGGACTAGCGGGATACTTAAGCGCAGATACGCAGTATTTT

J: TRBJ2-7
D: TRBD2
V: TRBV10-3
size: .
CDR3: CAIRWTSGSYEQYF
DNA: TGTGCCATCAGGTGGACTAGCGGGAGTTACGAGCAGTACTTC

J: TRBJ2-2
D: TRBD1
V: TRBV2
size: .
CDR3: CASSDLGQGTGELFF
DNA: TGTGCCAGCAGTGACCTTGGACAGGGAACCGGGGAGCTGTTTTTT

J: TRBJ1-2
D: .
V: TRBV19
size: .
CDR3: CASTTPIRSGYTF
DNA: TGTGCCAGTACCACCCCCATACGGAGTGGCTACACCTTC

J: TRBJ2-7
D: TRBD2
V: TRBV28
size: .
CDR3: CASTDSGRAPEQYF
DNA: TGTGCCAGCACTGATAGCGGGAGGGCCCCCGAGCAGTACTTC

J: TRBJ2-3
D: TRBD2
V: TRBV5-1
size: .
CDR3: CASSLPAGETDTQYF
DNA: TGCGCCAGCAGCTTGCCTGCGGGAGAGACAGATACGCAGTATTTT

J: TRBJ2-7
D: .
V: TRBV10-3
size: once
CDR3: CAISESTGKSYEQYF
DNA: TGTGCCATCAGTGAGTCGACCGGCAAGTCCTACGAGCAGTACTTC

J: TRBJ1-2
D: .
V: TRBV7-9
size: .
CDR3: CASTPDTGGLNGYTF
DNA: TGTGCCAGCACCCCGGACACGGGTGGTTTAAATGGCTACACCTTC

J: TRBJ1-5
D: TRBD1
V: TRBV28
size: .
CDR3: CASSLVQGSQPQHF
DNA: TGTGCCAGCAGTTTGGTACAGGGGAGTCAGCCCCAGCATTTT

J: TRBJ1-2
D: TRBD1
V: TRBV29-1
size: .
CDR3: CSVEGKGQGYGYTF
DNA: TGCAGCGTTGAGGGCAAGGGACAGGGGTACGGCTACACCTTC

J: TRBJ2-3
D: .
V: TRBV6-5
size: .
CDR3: CASSYHRPTDTQYF
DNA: TGTGCCAGCAGTTACCACCGCCCCACAGATACGCAGTATTTT

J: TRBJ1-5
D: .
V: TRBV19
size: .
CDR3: CATRAGGSQPQHF
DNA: TGTGCCACCCGGGCCGGGGGGAGTCAGCCCCAGCATTTT

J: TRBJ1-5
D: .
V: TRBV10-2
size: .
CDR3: CAARGSISNQPQHF
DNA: TGCGCCGCCCGGGGGTCCATTAGCAATCAGCCCCAGCATTTT

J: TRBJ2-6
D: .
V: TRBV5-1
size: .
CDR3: CASSPAGGVSGANVLTF
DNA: TGCGCCAGCAGTCCCGCTGGCGGAGTCTCTGGGGCCAACGTCCTGACTTTC

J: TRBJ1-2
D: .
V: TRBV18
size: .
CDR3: CASSPQGAYGYTF
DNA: TGTGCCAGCTCACCCCAGGGAGCCTATGGCTACACCTTC

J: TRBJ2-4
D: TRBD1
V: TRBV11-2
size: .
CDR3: CASSLDRVLNIQYF
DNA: TGTGCCAGCAGCCTGGACAGGGTCCTAAACATTCAGTACTTC

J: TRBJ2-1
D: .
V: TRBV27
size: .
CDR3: CASSLGNEQFF
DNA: TGTGCCAGCAGTTTAGGTAATGAGCAGTTCTTC

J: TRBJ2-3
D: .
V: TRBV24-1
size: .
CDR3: CATSESTSPWTQYF
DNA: TGTGCCACCAGTGAATCGACAAGCCCGTGGACGCAGTATTTT

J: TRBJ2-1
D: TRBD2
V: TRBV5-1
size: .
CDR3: CASSSRLAGPADNEQFF
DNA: TGCGCCAGCAGCTCTCGGCTAGCGGGTCCCGCCGACAATGAGCAGTTCTTC

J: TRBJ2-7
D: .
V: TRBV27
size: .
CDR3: CASSFRADHYEQYF
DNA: TGTGCCAGCAGTTTTAGAGCGGATCACTACGAGCAGTACTTC

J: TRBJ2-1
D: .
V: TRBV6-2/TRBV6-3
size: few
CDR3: CASSSTTLARGNNEQFF
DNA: TGTGCCAGCAGTTCCACAACACTAGCCCGAGGGAACAATGAGCAGTTCTTC

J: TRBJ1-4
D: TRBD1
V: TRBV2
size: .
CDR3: CASSGQGGNEKLFF
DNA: TGTGCCAGCAGTGGACAGGGGGGCAATGAAAAACTGTTTTTT

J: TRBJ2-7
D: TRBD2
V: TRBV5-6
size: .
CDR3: CASSLSTSGHIEQYF
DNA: TGTGCCAGCAGCTTGTCTACTAGCGGACATATCGAGCAGTACTTC

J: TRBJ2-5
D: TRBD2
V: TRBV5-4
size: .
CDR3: CASSEGLQETQYF
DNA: TGTGCCAGCAGTGAGGGACTACAAGAGACCCAGTACTTC

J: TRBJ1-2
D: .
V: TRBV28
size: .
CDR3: CASRVNRDNYGYTF
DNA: TGTGCCAGCAGGGTCAACAGGGATAACTATGGCTACACCTTC

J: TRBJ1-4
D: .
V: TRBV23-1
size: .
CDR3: CASSQLIQGPSEKLFF
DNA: TGCGCCAGCAGTCAACTAATCCAGGGGCCCAGCGAAAAACTGTTTTTT

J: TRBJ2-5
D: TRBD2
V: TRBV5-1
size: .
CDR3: CASSLAGASGQETQYF
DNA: TGCGCCAGCAGCTTGGCCGGTGCTAGCGGACAAGAGACCCAGTACTTC

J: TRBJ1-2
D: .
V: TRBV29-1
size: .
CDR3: CSVDWARADYGYTF
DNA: TGCAGCGTTGATTGGGCCAGGGCGGACTATGGCTACACCTTC

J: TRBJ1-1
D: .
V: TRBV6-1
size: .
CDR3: CASSEGQSEAFF
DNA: TGTGCCAGCAGTGAGGGGCAGTCTGAAGCTTTCTTT

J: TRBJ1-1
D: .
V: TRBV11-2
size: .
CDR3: CASSYLIANTEAFF
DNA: TGTGCCAGCAGCTATCTCATCGCGAACACTGAAGCTTTCTTT

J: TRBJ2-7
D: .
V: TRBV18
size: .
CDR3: CASSQTTPAPAYEQYF
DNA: TGTGCCAGCTCACAGACCACTCCGGCACCCGCCTACGAGCAGTACTTC

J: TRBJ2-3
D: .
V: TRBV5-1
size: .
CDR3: CASSLEAVSTDTQYF
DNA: TGCGCCAGCAGCTTGGAGGCGGTTAGCACAGATACGCAGTATTTT

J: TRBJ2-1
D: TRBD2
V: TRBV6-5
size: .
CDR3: CASTSGTSYNEQFF
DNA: TGTGCCAGCACCAGCGGGACGTCCTACAATGAGCAGTTCTTC

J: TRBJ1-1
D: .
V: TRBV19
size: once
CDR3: CASSIRRITEAFF
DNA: TGTGCCAGTAGTATAAGGCGGATCACTGAAGCTTTCTTT

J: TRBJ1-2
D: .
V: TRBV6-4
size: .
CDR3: CASSDGRGVNGYTF
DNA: TGTGCCAGCAGTGATGGCAGGGGTGTGAATGGCTACACCTTC

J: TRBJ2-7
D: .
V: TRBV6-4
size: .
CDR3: CASSLRSFTYEQYF
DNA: TGTGCCAGCAGCCTTCGCTCGTTTACCTACGAGCAGTACTTC

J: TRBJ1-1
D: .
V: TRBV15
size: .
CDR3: CATSRVGVEAFF
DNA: TGTGCCACCAGCAGAGTCGGGGTTGAAGCTTTCTTT

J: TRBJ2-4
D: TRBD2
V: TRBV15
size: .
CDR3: CATNPGLAGGPDIQYF
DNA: TGTGCCACCAACCCGGGACTAGCGGGAGGGCCGGACATTCAGTACTTC

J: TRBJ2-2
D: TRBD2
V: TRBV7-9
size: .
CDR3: CASSFDALAGGYLGELFF
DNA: TGTGCCAGCAGCTTCGACGCACTAGCGGGAGGGTACCTCGGGGAGCTGTTTTTT

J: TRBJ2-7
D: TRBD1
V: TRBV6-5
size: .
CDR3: CATQLRDSSYEQYF
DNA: TGTGCCACCCAACTAAGGGACAGCTCCTACGAGCAGTACTTC

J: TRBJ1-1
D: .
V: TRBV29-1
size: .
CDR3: CSAGRQNTEAFF
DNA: TGCAGCGCGGGACGGCAGAACACTGAAGCTTTCTTT

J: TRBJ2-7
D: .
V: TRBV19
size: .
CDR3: CASSIDRRGEQYF
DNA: TGTGCCAGTAGTATAGATCGGAGGGGCGAGCAGTACTTC

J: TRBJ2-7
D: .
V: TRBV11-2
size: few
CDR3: CASSLAGEQYF
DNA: TGTGCCAGCAGCTTAGCCGGGGAGCAGTACTTC

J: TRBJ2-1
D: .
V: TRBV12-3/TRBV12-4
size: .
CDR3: CASSYHINEQFF
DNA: TGTGCCAGCAGTTACCATATAAATGAGCAGTTCTTC

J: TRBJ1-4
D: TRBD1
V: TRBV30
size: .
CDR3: CAWGSYRGEKLFF
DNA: TGTGCCTGGGGGTCGTACAGGGGGGAAAAACTGTTTTTT

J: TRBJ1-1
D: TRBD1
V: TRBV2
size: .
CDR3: CASSELRGRGPGEAFF
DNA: TGTGCCAGCAGTGAATTACGAGGCAGGGGGCCGGGTGAAGCTTTCTTT

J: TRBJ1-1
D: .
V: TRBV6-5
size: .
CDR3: CASTSGVNTEAFF
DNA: TGTGCCAGCACCTCAGGGGTGAACACTGAAGCTTTCTTT

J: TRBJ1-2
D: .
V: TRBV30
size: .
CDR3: CAWSVDSGGYTF
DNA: TGTGCCTGGAGTGTTGATTCAGGGGGCTACACCTTC

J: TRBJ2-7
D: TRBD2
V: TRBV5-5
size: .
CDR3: CASLGTSGYEQYF
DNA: TGTGCCAGCTTGGGGACTAGCGGGTACGAGCAGTACTTC

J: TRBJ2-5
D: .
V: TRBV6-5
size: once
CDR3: CASSYSIGAETQYF
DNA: TGTGCCAGCAGTTACTCGATTGGGGCTGAGACCCAGTACTTC

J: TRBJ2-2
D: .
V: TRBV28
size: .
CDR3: CASSPYTGELFF
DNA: TGTGCCAGCAGTCCGTACACCGGGGAGCTGTTTTTT

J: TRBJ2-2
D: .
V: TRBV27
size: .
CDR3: CASSLRGGPPGELFF
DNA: TGTGCCAGCAGTTTAAGAGGGGGTCCGCCCGGGGAGCTGTTTTTT

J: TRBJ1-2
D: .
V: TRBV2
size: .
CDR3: CASREGRKSDGYTF
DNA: TGTGCCAGCAGGGAGGGACGGAAGAGTGATGGCTACACCTTC